The sequence of this T cell receptor (beta chain) was determined in a study of shared clonotypes between healthy human individuals. The CDR3 totals 11 residues. The V end lost 7 bases, the J end lost 3 bases, and 5 bases lay between the germline ends. CDR1 and CDR2 from the germline V gene are SGHNT and YYREEE (reference sequence). Method: immunoSEQ multiplex PCR; TCRdb's copy keeps in-frame clones and lacks some. The sample includes about 2 million clones, around 96% seen only once; the top ten take about 1.1%. Positively selected for CCR7, the CD45RO-negative cells used as naive CD8 cells excluded terminally differentiated effector memory CD45RA+ cells.

The sequenced material came from naive CD8+ T cells sorted from blood. The TCR comes from a young man in good health. The gene calls are TRBV5-4 and TRBJ1-3; D is undetermined. CDR3 loop: CASGHGNTIYF. Written as DNA, the CDR3 is TGTGCCAGCGGTCATGGAAACACCATATATTTT.